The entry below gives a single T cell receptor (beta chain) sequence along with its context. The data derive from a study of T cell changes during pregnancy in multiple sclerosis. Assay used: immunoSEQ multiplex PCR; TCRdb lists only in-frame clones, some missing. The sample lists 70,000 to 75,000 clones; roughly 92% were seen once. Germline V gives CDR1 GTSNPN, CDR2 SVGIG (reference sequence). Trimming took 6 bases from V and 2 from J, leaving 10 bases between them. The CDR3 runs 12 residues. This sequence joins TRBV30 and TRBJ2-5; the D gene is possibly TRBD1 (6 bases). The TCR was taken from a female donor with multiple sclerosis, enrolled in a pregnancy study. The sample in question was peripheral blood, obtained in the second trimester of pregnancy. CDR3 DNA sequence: TGTGCCTGTTCACAGGGTCAAGAGACCCAGTACTTC. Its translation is CACSQGQETQYF.